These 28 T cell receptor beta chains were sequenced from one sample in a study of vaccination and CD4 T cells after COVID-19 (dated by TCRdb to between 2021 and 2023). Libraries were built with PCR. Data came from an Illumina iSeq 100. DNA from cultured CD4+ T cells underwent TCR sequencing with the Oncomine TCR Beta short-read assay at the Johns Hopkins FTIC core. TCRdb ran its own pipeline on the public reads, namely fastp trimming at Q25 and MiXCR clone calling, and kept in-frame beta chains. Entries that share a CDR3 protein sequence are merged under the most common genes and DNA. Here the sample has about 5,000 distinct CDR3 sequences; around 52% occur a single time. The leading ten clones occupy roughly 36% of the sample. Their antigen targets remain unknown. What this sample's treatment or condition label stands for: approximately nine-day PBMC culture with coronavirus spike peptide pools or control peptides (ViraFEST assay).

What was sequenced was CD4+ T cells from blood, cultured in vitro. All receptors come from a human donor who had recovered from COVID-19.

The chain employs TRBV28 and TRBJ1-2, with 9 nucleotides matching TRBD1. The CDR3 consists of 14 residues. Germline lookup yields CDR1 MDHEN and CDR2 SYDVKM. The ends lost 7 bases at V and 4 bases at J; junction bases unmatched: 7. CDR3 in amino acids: CASIWGQGVYGYTF. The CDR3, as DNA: TGTGCCAGCATATGGGGACAGGGCGTCTATGGCTACACCTTC.

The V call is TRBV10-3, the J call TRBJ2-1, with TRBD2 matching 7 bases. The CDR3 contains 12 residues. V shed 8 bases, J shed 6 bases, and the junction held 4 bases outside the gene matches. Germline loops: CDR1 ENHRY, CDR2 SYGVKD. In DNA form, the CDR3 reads TGTGCCATCGGGACGGGGGGCAATGAGCAGTTCTTC. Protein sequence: CAIGTGGNEQFF.

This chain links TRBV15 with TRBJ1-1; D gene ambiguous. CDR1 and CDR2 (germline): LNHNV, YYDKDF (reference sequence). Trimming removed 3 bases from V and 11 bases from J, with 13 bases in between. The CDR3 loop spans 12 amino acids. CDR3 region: CATSRTLKNAFF. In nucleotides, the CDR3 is TGTGCCACCAGCAGGACCCTGAAGAATGCTTTCTTT.

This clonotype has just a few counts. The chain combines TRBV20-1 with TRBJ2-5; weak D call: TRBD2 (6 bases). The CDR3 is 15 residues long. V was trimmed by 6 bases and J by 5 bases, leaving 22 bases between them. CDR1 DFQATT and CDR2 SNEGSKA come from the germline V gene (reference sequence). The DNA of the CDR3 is TGCAGTGCGGGAAGAGCAGGGCCGGGACTGGAGACCCAGTACTTC. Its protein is CSAGRAGPGLETQYF.

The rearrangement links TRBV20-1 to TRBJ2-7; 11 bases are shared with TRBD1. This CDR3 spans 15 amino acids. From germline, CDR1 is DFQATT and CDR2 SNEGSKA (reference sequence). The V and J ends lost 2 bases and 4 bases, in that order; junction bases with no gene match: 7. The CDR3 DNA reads TGCAGTGCTAGAAACCGGACAGGGGGCCGATACGAGCAGTACTTC. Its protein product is CSARNRTGGRYEQYF.

In DNA, the CDR3 is TGCAGCGTTGGGGTAAGCACTGAAGCTTTCTTT. Its protein is CSVGVSTEAFF. The chain has TRBV29-1 and TRBJ1-1; D ambiguous. The V end was cut by 4 bases, the J end by 4 bases, with 7 bases between. CDR3 length equals 11 residues. In germline, CDR1 is SQVTM, CDR2 ANQGSEA.

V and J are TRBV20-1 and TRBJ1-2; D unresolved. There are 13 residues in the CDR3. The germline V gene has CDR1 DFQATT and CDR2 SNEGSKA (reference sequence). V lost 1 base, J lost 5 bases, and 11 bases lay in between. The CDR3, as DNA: TGCAGTGCTAGAGTTGCGGCGGAGTATGGCTACACCTTC. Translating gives CSARVAAEYGYTF.

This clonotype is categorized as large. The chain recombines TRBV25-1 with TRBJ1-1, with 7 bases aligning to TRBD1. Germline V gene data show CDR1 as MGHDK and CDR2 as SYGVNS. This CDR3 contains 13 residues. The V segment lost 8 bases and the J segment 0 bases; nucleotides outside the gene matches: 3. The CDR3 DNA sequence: TGTGCCAGCGTACAGGGGCTGAACACTGAAGCTTTCTTT. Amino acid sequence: CASVQGLNTEAFF. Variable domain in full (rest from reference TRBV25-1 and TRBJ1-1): EADIYQTPRYLVIGTGKKITLECSQTMGHDKMYWYQQDPGMELHLIHYSYGVNSTEKGDLSSESTVSRIRTEHFPLTLESARPSHTSQYLCASVQGLNTEAFFGQGTRLTVV.

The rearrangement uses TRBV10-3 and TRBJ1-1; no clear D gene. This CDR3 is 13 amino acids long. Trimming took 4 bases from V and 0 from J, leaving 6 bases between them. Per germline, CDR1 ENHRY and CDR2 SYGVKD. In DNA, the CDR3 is TGTGCCATCAGTGTTGACTTGAACACTGAAGCTTTCTTT. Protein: CAISVDLNTEAFF.

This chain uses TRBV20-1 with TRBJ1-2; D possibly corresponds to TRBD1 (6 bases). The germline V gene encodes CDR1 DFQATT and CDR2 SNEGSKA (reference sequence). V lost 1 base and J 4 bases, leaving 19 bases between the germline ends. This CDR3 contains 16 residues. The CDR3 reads CSARGSGTRESYGYTF. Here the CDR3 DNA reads TGCAGTGCTAGAGGGAGCGGGACAAGGGAAAGCTATGGCTACACCTTC.

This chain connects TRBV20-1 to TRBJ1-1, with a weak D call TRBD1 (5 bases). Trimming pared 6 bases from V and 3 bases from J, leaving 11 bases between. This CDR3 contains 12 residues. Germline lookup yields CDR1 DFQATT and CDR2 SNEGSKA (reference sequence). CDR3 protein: CSAPLGDTEAFF. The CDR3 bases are TGCAGTGCCCCACTAGGGGACACTGAAGCTTTCTTT.

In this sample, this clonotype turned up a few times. The chain's CDR3 is CSARDPPQETQYF. The CDR3 coding sequence is TGCAGTGCTAGGGACCCTCCTCAAGAGACCCAGTACTTC. The chain employs TRBV20-1 and TRBJ2-5; D gene unclear. Trimming left V 3 bases short and J 2 bases short, with 10 bases between. The length of the CDR3 is 13 residues. Germline V CDR1 and CDR2: DFQATT, SNEGSKA (reference sequence).

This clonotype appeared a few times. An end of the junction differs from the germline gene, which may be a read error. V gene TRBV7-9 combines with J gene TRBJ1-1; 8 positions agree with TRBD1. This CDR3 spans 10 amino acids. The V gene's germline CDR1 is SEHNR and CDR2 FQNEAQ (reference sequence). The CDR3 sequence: CASSDRGEGF. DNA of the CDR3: TGTGCCAGCAGCGACAGGGGTGAGGGGTTT.

This chain's CDR3 is CASSSGRVETQYF. Here the CDR3 DNA reads TGTGCCAGCAGCTCGGGACGGGTTGAGACCCAGTACTTC. V and J are TRBV7-2 and TRBJ2-5; either TRBD1 or TRBD2 may fit D (5 bases each). V dropped 4 bases and J dropped 5 bases, with 11 bases sitting between them. The CDR3 consists of 13 residues. Per germline, CDR1 SGHTA and CDR2 FQGNSA.

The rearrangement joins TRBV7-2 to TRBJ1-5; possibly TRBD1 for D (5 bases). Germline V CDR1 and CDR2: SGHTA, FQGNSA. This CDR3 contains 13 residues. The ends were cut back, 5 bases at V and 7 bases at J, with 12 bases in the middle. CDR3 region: CASSHGGEQPQHF. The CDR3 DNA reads TGTGCCAGCAGCCATGGGGGGGAGCAGCCCCAGCATTTT.

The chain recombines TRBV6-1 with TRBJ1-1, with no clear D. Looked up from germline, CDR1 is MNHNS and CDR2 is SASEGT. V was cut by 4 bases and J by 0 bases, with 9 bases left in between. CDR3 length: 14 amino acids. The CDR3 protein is CASSVGPLNTEAFF. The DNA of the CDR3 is TGTGCCAGCAGTGTAGGACCGTTGAACACTGAAGCTTTCTTT.

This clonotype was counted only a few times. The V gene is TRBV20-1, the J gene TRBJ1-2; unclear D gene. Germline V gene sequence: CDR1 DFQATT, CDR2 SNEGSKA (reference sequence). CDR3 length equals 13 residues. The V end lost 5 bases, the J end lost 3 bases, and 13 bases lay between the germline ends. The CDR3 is CSAPLNPHYGYTF. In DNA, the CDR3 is TGCAGTGCTCCCTTAAATCCCCACTATGGCTACACCTTC.

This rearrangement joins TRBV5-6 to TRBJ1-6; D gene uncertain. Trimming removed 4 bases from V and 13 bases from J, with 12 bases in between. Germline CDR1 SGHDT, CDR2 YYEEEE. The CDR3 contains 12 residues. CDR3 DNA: TGTGCCAGCAGCCCCTATGGGGTCCCCCTCCACTTT. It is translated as CASSPYGVPLHF. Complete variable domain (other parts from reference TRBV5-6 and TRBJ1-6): DAGVTQSPTHLIKTRGQQVTLRCSPKSGHDTVSWYQQALGQGPQFIFQYYEEEERQRGNFPDRFSGHQFPNYSSELNVNALLLGDSALYLCASSPYGVPLHFGNGTRLTVT.

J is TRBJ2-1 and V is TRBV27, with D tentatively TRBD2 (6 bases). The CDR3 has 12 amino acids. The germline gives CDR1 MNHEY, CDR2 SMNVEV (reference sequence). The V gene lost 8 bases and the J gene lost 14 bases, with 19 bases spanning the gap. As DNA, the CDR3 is TGTGCCAGCGGATTCGGGCGGGACGCAAAGTTCTTC. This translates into CASGFGRDAKFF.

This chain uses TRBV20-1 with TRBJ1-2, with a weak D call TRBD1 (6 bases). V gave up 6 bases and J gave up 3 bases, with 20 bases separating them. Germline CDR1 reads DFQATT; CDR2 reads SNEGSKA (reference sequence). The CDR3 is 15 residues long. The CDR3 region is CSAQRGVRGDYGYTF. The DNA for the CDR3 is TGCAGTGCCCAAAGGGGGGTCCGGGGGGACTATGGCTACACCTTC.

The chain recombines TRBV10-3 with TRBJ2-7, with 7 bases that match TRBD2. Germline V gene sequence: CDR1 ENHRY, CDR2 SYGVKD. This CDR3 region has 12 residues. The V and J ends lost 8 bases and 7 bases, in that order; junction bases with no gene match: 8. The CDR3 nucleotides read TGTGCCATCCAGCGGGGTGGGAATGAGCAGTACTTC. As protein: CAIQRGGNEQYF.

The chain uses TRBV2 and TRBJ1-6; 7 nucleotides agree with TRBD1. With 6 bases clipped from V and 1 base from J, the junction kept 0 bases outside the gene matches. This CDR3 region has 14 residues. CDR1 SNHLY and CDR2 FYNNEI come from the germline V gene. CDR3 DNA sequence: TGTGCCAGCAGGGACAGGTCCTATAATTCACCCCTCCACTTT. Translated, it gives CASRDRSYNSPLHF.

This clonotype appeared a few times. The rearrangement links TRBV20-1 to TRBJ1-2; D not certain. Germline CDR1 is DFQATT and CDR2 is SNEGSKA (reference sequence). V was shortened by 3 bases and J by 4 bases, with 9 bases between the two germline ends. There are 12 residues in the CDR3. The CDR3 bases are TGCAGTGCTAGCCCTGACCGCTATGGCTACACCTTC. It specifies CSASPDRYGYTF.

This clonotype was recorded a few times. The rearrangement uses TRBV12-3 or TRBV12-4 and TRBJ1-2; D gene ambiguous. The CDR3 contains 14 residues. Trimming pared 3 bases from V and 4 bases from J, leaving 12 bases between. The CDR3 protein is CASSFSSRPYGYTF. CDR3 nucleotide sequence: TGTGCCAGCAGTTTCTCGAGCAGGCCCTATGGCTACACCTTC.

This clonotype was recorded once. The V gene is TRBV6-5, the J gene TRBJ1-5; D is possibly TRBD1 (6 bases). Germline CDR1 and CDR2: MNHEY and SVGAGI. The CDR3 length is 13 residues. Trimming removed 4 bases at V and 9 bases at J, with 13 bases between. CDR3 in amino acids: CASSLQQGMPQHF. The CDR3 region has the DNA TGTGCCAGCAGTTTACAACAGGGTATGCCCCAGCATTTT.

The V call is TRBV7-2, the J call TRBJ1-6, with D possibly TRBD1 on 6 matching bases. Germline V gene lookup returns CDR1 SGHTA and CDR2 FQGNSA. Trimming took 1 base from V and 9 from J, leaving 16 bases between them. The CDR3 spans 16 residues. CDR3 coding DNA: TGTGCCAGCAGCTTAGATGGGGGCCCGATCGGTTCACCCCTCCACTTT. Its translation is CASSLDGGPIGSPLHF.

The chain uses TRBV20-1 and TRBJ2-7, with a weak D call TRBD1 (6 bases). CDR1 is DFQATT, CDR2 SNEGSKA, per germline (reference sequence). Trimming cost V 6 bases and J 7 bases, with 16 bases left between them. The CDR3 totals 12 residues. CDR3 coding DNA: TGCAGTGCCGCCCCCGGGACATCAGAGCAGTACTTC. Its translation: CSAAPGTSEQYF.

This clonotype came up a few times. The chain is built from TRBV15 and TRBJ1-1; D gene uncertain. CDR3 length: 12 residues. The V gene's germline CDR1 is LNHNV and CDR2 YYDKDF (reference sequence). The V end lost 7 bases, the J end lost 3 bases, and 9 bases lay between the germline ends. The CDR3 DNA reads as TGTGCCACCATTGACCGGCACACTGAAGCTTTCTTT. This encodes CATIDRHTEAFF.